This note documents a single T cell receptor (beta chain) sequence. Its antigen is still unknown. Base qualities are missing; no much larger clone stands one base away. Per the germline V gene (reference sequence), MNHEY is the CDR1 and SMNVEV is the CDR2. Compared with germline, V lacks 8 bases and J lacks 2 bases; bases without a gene match: 9. The CDR3 sequence holds 15 residues, the cysteine and phenylalanine included. This entry keeps only the CDR3 DNA: 45 bases, framed from base 1. This sample was included in a study of blood T cell repertoires in COVID-19 (TCRdb year 2020). Broadly, across the study: Samples from collaborators originated in the United States, Italy and Spain and spanned both the acute and convalescent phases of COVID-19. The repertoires were made available in a free public database intended to serve as a resource for research on the immune response to SARS-CoV-2. Nearly every sample came with metadata listing a de-identified subject ID, COVID-19 status, age in years and sex. The dataset comprised deeply sampled blood TCRbeta repertoires from subjects exposed to, actively infected with, or recovered from COVID-19. The material from the prospective study consisted of cDNA or gDNA derived from T cells, B-cell-depleted T cells, or PBMCs. HLA class I and class II types, where available, came from metadata supplied by the sample provider rather than from assay-based typing. The samples were drawn from the first 160 participants of the ongoing ImmuneRACE study and from about 1,200 subjects provided by 6 global collaborators. What the authors observed across the whole study: The amount of clinical and demographic metadata varied by source and participant and was provided uncurated.

The immunoSEQ Assay, a bias-controlled multiplex PCR, was used to amplify TCRbeta CDR3 regions from genomic DNA. In the original analysis: The number of nucleated cells in each sample was estimated by amplification of reference gene primers within the assay. To quantify the absolute abundance of each unique TCRbeta CDR3 rearrangement, sequence reads were collapsed and filtered. For each sample, productive Simpson clonality was calculated as the square root of Simpson's diversity index over productive rearrangements. TCRdb took this table from immuneACCESS and kept in-frame rearrangements with V and J called. Such tables lack part of the clones; where checked against another copy, unresolved V genes explain under half of the gap, and the rest is unexplained. The V and J calls and the clone size are those of that table, but D and trimming were determined from the DNA. In all, the sample holds about 220,000 clones, and approximately 92% of those were seen once. Together, the top ten hold approximately 3.5% of the sample.

In the prospective study, participants were roughly 18 to 89 years old, resided in around 25 geographic areas of the United States, and were enrolled through a virtual design. In the prospective study, participants were assigned to cohorts based on the clinical history participants reported in a screening survey and a study questionnaire. In the prospective study, mobile phlebotomists collected whole blood, serum and a nasopharyngeal or oropharyngeal swab from each participant. Prospective study participants could optionally give additional blood draws and questionnaires over an approximately two-month period. Before DNA extraction, prospective study blood samples were shipped either frozen or at room temperature.

The rearranged chain carries TRBV27 and TRBJ2-7, with 10 bases aligning to TRBD2. Input material: PBMCs or T cells enriched from blood (not recorded which). The sequence was collected from a woman aged 18-30 years in a cohort exposed to, infected with or recovered from COVID-19 (not recorded which). The CDR3 reads as follows: CASQTSGFPTYEQYF. The DNA reads as follows: TGTGCCAGCCAGACTAGCGGGTTTCCAACCTACGAGCAGTACTTC.